Described below is a single T cell receptor (beta chain) sequence and its context. The antigen is undetermined. The data were obtained in a study of T cell responses to AZD1222 COVID-19 vaccine. On the study more broadly: Investigators merged groups given second doses at roughly 4 or roughly 12 weeks.

CDR3 size: 14 residues. Germline V gene data show CDR1 as MDHEN and CDR2 as SYDVKM. The ends were cut back, 11 bases at V and 0 bases at J, with 14 bases in the middle. Only in-frame clones appear in the TCRdb table, and some are missing; sequencing was by immunoSEQ multiplex PCR. There are 130,000 to 150,000 clones in the sample; about 90% occur only once, and 4% to 6% lies in the top ten. Study conclusions and caveats: The study sampled repertoires only after the peak T cell response. Nearly half of spike-specific TCRs reportedly target variant regions that are unmutated in the B.1.351 and B.1.1.7 variants. Spike-wide vaccine-associated CD4 TCRs dominated at 160-218 and 743-854.

The sequence came from an adult in good health. Specimen: peripheral blood, collected on day 0 of AZD1222 vaccination. The rearrangement links TRBV28 to TRBJ1-3, with unresolved D. The CDR3 spells CAAGVRRSGNTIYF. CDR3 DNA: TGTGCCGCCGGAGTGCGCCGCTCTGGAAACACCATATATTTT.